One sample yielded the 19 T cell receptor beta chains listed below, sequenced in a study of T-cell memory formation after mild COVID-19. TCRdb reanalysed the 5' RACE reads using MiXCR and keeps one entry per CDR3 protein. The sample holds approximately 440,000 distinct CDR3 sequences, over 15% seen once. The sequenced sample was PBMCs or a T cell subset sorted from them (not recorded which). The receptors stem from an adult woman who had mild COVID-19 (a few samples of this study predate the infection). Cell type and time point are not known.

V usage is TRBV25-1 and J usage is TRBJ2-1; D not resolved. Germline-derived CDR1 and CDR2 are MGHDK and SYGVNS. V shed 3 bases and J shed 5 bases, with 14 bases lying between them. The CDR3 contains 15 residues. This CDR3 is CASSDWDILNNEQFF. In DNA form, the CDR3 reads TGTGCCAGCAGTGATTGGGATATCCTTAACAATGAGCAGTTCTTC.

The rearrangement links TRBV5-6 to TRBJ2-1; D possibly corresponds to TRBD1 (5 bases). The CDR3 runs to 14 residues. The V gene's germline CDR1 is SGHDT and CDR2 YYEEEE. The V end lost 10 bases, the J end lost 0 bases, and 14 bases lay between the germline ends. The CDR3 reads CAPVGADSYNEQFF. The CDR3 region has the DNA TGTGCCCCCGTTGGGGCGGACTCCTACAATGAGCAGTTCTTC.

This clonotype was detected ten times or more. The chain is built from TRBV5-5 and TRBJ1-1, with D hard to call. Germline CDR1 reads SGHKS; CDR2 reads YYEKEE (reference sequence). The CDR3 sequence is 13 residues long. V was shortened by 4 bases and J by 12 bases, with 19 bases between the two germline ends. Here the CDR3 reads CASSPLPSSSSFF. CDR3 bases: TGTGCCAGCAGCCCCCTTCCGTCGTCATCGTCTTTCTTT. The variable domain in full, with the rest retrieved from reference TRBV5-5 and TRBJ1-1, is DAGVTQSPTHLIKTRGQQVTLRCSPISGHKSVSWYQQVLGQGPQFIFQYYEKEERGRGNFPDRFSARQFPNYSSELNVNALLLGDSALYLCASSPLPSSSSFFGQGTRLTVV.

This clonotype has only a few counts. The J gene is TRBJ2-2, the V gene TRBV6-2 or TRBV6-3; 8 bases line up with TRBD1. With V trimmed by 4 bases and J by 4 bases, 14 bases remained unmatched. The germline CDR1 and CDR2 sequences are MNHEY and SVGEGT. The CDR3 is 18 residues long. The CDR3 loop is CASSSRPGTGYSTGELFF. In DNA, the CDR3 is TGTGCCAGCAGTTCCAGACCCGGGACAGGTTATTCCACCGGGGAGCTGTTTTTT.

This clonotype was counted only a few times. The V gene is TRBV7-2, the J gene TRBJ2-3, with D possibly matching TRBD1 (6 bases). V dropped 3 bases and J dropped 1 base, with 8 bases sitting between them. CDR3 length: 14 amino acids. Germline CDR1 is SGHTA and CDR2 is FQGNSA. The CDR3 spells CASSFDRRTDTQYF. CDR3 DNA: TGTGCCAGCAGCTTCGACAGGCGCACAGATACGCAGTATTTT. Based on the CDR3 plus reference TRBV7-2 and TRBJ2-3, the full variable domain is GAGVSQSPSNKVTEKGKDVELRCDPISGHTALYWYRQSLGQGLEFLIYFQGNSAPDKSGLPSDRFSAERTGGSVSTLTIQRTQQEDSAVYLCASSFDRRTDTQYFGPGTRLTVL.

The rearrangement joins TRBV20-1 to TRBJ2-1, with D uncertain. This CDR3 has 13 amino acids. Per germline, CDR1 DFQATT and CDR2 SNEGSKA (reference sequence). V gave up 5 bases and J gave up 5 bases, with 13 bases separating them. CDR3 coding DNA: TGCAGTGCTGACTGGGGTCCTAACAATGAGCAGTTCTTC. This gives the protein CSADWGPNNEQFF.

The chain joins TRBV5-1 to TRBJ1-1, with D perhaps TRBD1 (5 bases). The germline V and J ends were trimmed by 7 bases and 1 base, with 8 bases remaining between them. This CDR3 is built from 12 residues. From germline, CDR1 is SGHRS and CDR2 YFSETQ. Here the CDR3 DNA reads TGCGCCAGCGGGGGAGAGAACACTGAAGCTTTCTTT. Protein sequence: CASGGENTEAFF.

Written as DNA, the CDR3 is TGCGCCAGCAGCTCCAACCAAGTGAACACTGAAGCTTTCTTT. It encodes CASSSNQVNTEAFF. This sequence joins TRBV5-1 and TRBJ1-1; no firm D call. V lost 3 bases to trimming and J lost 0 bases, with 9 bases between them. Germline values: CDR1 SGHRS, CDR2 YFSETQ. CDR3 length: 14 amino acids.

The chain recombines TRBV4-1 with TRBJ1-4; D is unclear. Trimming cost V 0 bases and J 14 bases, with 13 bases left between them. This CDR3 spans 13 amino acids. Germline V gene sequence: CDR1 MGHRA, CDR2 YSYEKL. CDR3 amino acids: CASSQDWSGALFF. CDR3 bases: TGCGCCAGCAGCCAAGATTGGTCCGGTGCGCTGTTTTTT.

This clonotype was seen a few times. This chain links TRBV7-3 with TRBJ2-5; maybe TRBD2 (7 bases). The length of the CDR3 is 13 residues. Germline CDR1 is SGHTA and CDR2 is FQGTGA. V was cut by 5 bases and J by 6 bases, with 13 bases left in between. CDR3 coding DNA: TGTGCCAGCAGCCCTCGGGGGGCCAAGACCCAGTACTTC. Translating it yields CASSPRGAKTQYF.

V gene TRBV5-4 combines with J gene TRBJ2-5, with D maybe TRBD2 (6 bases). The CDR3 is 14 amino acids. V was clipped by 2 bases and J by 1 base, with 9 bases between them. CDR1 is SGHNT, CDR2 YYREEE, per germline (reference sequence). In DNA, the CDR3 is TGTGCCAGCAGCTTTCGGAGGGCCCAAGAGACCCAGTACTTC. Translation gives CASSFRRAQETQYF.

The genes are TRBV7-3 and TRBJ2-2; D is ambiguous. Germline values: CDR1 SGHTA, CDR2 FQGTGA. V was clipped by 4 bases and J by 7 bases, with 19 bases between them. The CDR3 covers 16 residues. This chain's CDR3 is CASSSDGPLHSGELFF. DNA of the CDR3: TGTGCCAGCAGCTCTGACGGCCCCCTTCACAGCGGGGAGCTGTTTTTT.

This clonotype came up a few times. The gene calls are TRBV4-1 and TRBJ2-5; D gene uncertain. Germline assignment: CDR1 MGHRA and CDR2 YSYEKL. Trimming left V 0 bases short and J 5 bases short, with 7 bases between. The CDR3 sequence is 13 residues long. The CDR3 DNA reads as TGCGCCAGCAGCCAAGAGTCATGGGAGACCCAGTACTTC. This translates into CASSQESWETQYF.

This clonotype has just a few counts. The genes are TRBV20-1 and TRBJ1-1; D may be TRBD1 (5 bases). The germline V gene has CDR1 DFQATT and CDR2 SNEGSKA (reference sequence). V was clipped by 4 bases and J by 1 base, with 10 bases between them. The CDR3 runs 13 residues. This CDR3 is CSAKGLKNTEAFF. In nucleotides, the CDR3 is TGCAGTGCTAAGGGACTGAAGAACACTGAAGCTTTCTTT.

The rearrangement links TRBV7-9 to TRBJ2-7; 7 bases align to TRBD2. The CDR3 length is 13 residues. Germline CDR1 SEHNR, CDR2 FQNEAQ (reference sequence). J lost 9 bases, V lost 1 base, and 6 bases had no gene match. Written as DNA, the CDR3 is TGTGCCAGCAGCTTAGGAGATGGGGGGGTGCAGTACTTC. Translation: CASSLGDGGVQYF.

The V gene is TRBV2, the J gene TRBJ1-1; TRBD1 aligns across 8 bases. CDR3 length: 15 residues. Germline assignment: CDR1 SNHLY and CDR2 FYNNEI. V trimming: 6 bases; J trimming: 5 bases; junction bases outside the gene matches: 11. In DNA, the CDR3 is TGTGCCAGCAGCCCCAGACAGGGGATGAGGACTGAAGCTTTCTTT. It translates to CASSPRQGMRTEAFF.

The V and J genes are TRBV5-1 and TRBJ2-1; possible D gene TRBD1, 7 bases. Germline V gene data show CDR1 as SGHRS and CDR2 as YFSETQ. Trimming removed 0 bases from V and 9 bases from J, with 16 bases in between. The CDR3 extends over 15 amino acids. The CDR3 is CASSLAGGAGGEQFF. CDR3 DNA sequence: TGCGCCAGCAGCTTGGCCGGCGGGGCAGGGGGTGAGCAGTTCTTC.

At least ten counts were recorded for this clonotype. The V call is TRBV6-1, the J call TRBJ1-6; 8 nucleotides match TRBD1. This CDR3 contains 17 residues. Germline V gene data show CDR1 as MNHNS and CDR2 as SASEGT. V lost 1 base and J lost 9; bases outside the gene matches: 11. The CDR3 nucleotides are TGTGCCAGCAGTGAAGGTGTGACAGGGGTTGGGTTTTCACCCCTCCACTTT. Protein product: CASSEGVTGVGFSPLHF.

This clonotype appeared many times. This chain links TRBV12-3 or TRBV12-4 with TRBJ2-1; 12 bases fit TRBD2. Trimming took 6 bases from V and 7 from J; bases not matched to a gene: 4. The CDR3 is 14 amino acids. CDR3: CASRLAGGQNEQFF. In DNA, the CDR3 is TGTGCCAGCAGACTAGCGGGAGGTCAAAATGAGCAGTTCTTC.